Listed below are T cell receptor beta chains from one sample, sequenced in a study of CD8 T cells in Susac syndrome. MiXCR, run by TCRdb on the immunoSEQ multiplex PCR reads, gives a single entry per CDR3 protein. The profile shows roughly 140,000 distinct CDR3 sequences, around 94% of them singletons. Sample: CD8+ T cells from PBMCs. These TCRs come from a human donor in good health. The CDR3 runs from the conserved cysteine through the conserved F or W. D genes are given only for firm matches. Not all rows give a size; the values are once, few, many and, for expanded clones, a class.

size	J	D	V	CDR3	DNA
-	TRBJ1-2	TRBD1	TRBV29-1	CSVEDGQGARYGYTF	TGCAGCGTTGAAGACGGACAGGGGGCGCGGTATGGCTACACCTTC
-	TRBJ2-1	TRBD1	TRBV7-2	CASSLEGAFSSYNEQFF	TGTGCCAGCAGCTTAGAGGGGGCGTTCAGCTCCTACAATGAGCAGTTCTTC
-	TRBJ2-2	-	TRBV27	CASSLSGGRDTGELFF	TGTGCCAGCAGTTTATCGGGGGGCAGGGACACCGGGGAGCTGTTTTTT
few	TRBJ2-2	-	TRBV29-1	CSVLQGNTGELFF	TGCAGCGTTTTACAGGGGAACACCGGGGAGCTGTTTTTT
once	TRBJ1-1	-	TRBV30	CAWRGGTREDTEAFF	TGTGCCTGGAGGGGAGGGACAAGAGAGGACACTGAAGCTTTCTTT
-	TRBJ2-7	-	TRBV27	CASSQTQRTYEQYF	TGTGCCAGCAGCCAAACCCAGAGGACCTACGAGCAGTACTTC
-	TRBJ2-7	-	TRBV20-1	CSARPQGPPYEQYF	TGCAGTGCTAGGCCTCAGGGGCCCCCCTACGAGCAGTACTTC
-	TRBJ2-5	TRBD2	TRBV7-9	CASSLVSAGEETQYF	TGTGCCAGCAGCCTAGTCTCAGCGGGGGAAGAGACCCAGTACTTC
once	TRBJ2-4	-	TRBV4-2	CASSQDDLAVLDVAKNIQYF	TGTGCCAGCAGCCAAGATGATCTAGCCGTTCTAGATGTGGCCAAAAACATTCAGTACTTC
-	TRBJ1-1	TRBD1	TRBV7-2	CASSSSGGMNTEAFF	TGTGCCAGCAGTTCCTCAGGGGGGATGAACACTGAAGCTTTCTTT
-	TRBJ2-3	-	TRBV28	CASSSGDTDTQYF	TGTGCCAGCAGTTCCGGGGACACAGATACGCAGTATTTT
-	TRBJ2-7	TRBD2	TRBV29-1	CSVSSGGGYEQYF	TGCAGCGTTTCTAGCGGGGGAGGCTACGAGCAGTACTTC
-	TRBJ2-7	-	TRBV27	CASSLTASYEQYF	TGTGCCAGTAGTTTGACAGCCTCCTACGAGCAGTACTTC
-	TRBJ2-7	TRBD1	TRBV5-4	CASSLGQGSSYF	TGTGCCAGCAGCTTGGGACAGGGTTCGTCGTACTTC
-	TRBJ2-1	TRBD2	TRBV7-9	CASSSTSGSHSYNEQFF	TGTGCCAGCAGCTCGACTAGCGGGAGCCACTCCTACAATGAGCAGTTCTTC
-	TRBJ2-3	TRBD2	TRBV27	CASSLLASGSQDTQYF	TGTGCCAGCAGTTTGTTGGCTAGCGGGAGCCAAGATACGCAGTATTTT
once	TRBJ1-1	TRBD1	TRBV12-3/TRBV12-4	CASSHDRAHAFF	TGTGCCAGCAGTCATGACAGGGCTCATGCTTTCTTT
-	TRBJ1-1	-	TRBV29-1	CSPRDRFNTEAFF	TGCAGCCCCAGAGACAGGTTTAACACTGAAGCTTTCTTT
-	TRBJ2-7	TRBD2	TRBV7-9	CASSSTGTSRFYEQYF	TGTGCCAGCAGCTCGACCGGGACTAGCCGATTTTACGAGCAGTACTTC
-	TRBJ2-1	TRBD2	TRBV29-1	CSVMGLAGFDNEQFF	TGCAGCGTCATGGGGCTAGCGGGCTTCGACAATGAGCAGTTCTTC
-	TRBJ2-7	-	TRBV12-5	CASGLDLLGTEGYEQYF	TGTGCTAGTGGTTTGGACTTACTGGGAACGGAGGGGTACGAGCAGTACTTC
-	TRBJ2-1	TRBD2	TRBV20-1	CSAAAGGSYNEQFF	TGCAGTGCTGCGGCGGGAGGCTCCTACAATGAGCAGTTCTTC
-	TRBJ2-1	-	TRBV24-1	CATSDLRPPRTLYNEQFF	TGTGCCACCAGTGACCTCCGCCCCCCTCGGACCCTCTACAATGAGCAGTTCTTC
-	TRBJ2-5	-	TRBV5-4	CASSLLGGYQETQYF	TGTGCCAGCAGCTTGCTCGGGGGATACCAAGAGACCCAGTACTTC
-	TRBJ2-7	TRBD1	TRBV20-1	CSARGDRASYEQYF	TGCAGTGCTAGGGGGGACAGGGCTTCCTACGAGCAGTACTTC
-	TRBJ2-1	-	TRBV6-5	CASSYSDNSYNEQFF	TGTGCCAGCAGTTACTCGGACAATTCCTACAATGAGCAGTTCTTC
-	TRBJ2-7	TRBD2	TRBV15	CATSRETSGSYEQYF	TGTGCCACCAGCAGAGAGACTAGCGGATCCTACGAGCAGTACTTC
-	TRBJ2-5	-	TRBV12-3/TRBV12-4	CASTSPSETQYF	TGTGCCAGCACCTCCCCCTCCGAGACCCAGTACTTC
-	TRBJ2-3	-	TRBV11-2	CASSGPLLDTQYF	TGTGCCAGTTCGGGGCCCCTACTAGATACGCAGTATTTT
-	TRBJ2-1	TRBD2	TRBV29-1	CSVEVLAGGNEQFF	TGCAGCGTTGAAGTACTAGCGGGAGGCAATGAGCAGTTCTTC
-	TRBJ2-2	-	TRBV29-1	CSVKSSYTGELFF	TGCAGCGTTAAGAGCTCATACACCGGGGAGCTGTTTTTT
-	TRBJ2-2	-	TRBV20-1	CSARVHIGSGELFF	TGCAGTGCTAGAGTTCACATAGGCAGCGGGGAGCTGTTTTTT
once	TRBJ1-1	-	TRBV30	CAWSPGPVGTEAFF	TGTGCCTGGAGCCCCGGCCCGGTAGGGACTGAAGCTTTCTTT
-	TRBJ2-7	TRBD2	TRBV5-1	CASSLEAGGLYEQYF	TGCGCCAGCAGCTTGGAAGCGGGAGGGTTGTACGAGCAGTACTTC
-	TRBJ2-5	-	TRBV27	CASSTNYQETQYF	TGTGCCAGCAGTACTAATTACCAAGAGACCCAGTACTTC
-	TRBJ2-1	-	TRBV4-3	CASSQDRGRSNEQFF	TGCGCCAGCAGCCAAGATCGGGGGAGGAGCAATGAGCAGTTCTTC
-	TRBJ2-7	-	TRBV27	CASSSAVPGTYEQYF	TGTGCCAGCAGTTCGGCAGTTCCAGGGACCTACGAGCAGTACTTC
-	TRBJ2-7	-	TRBV20-1	CSARDPGAYEQYF	TGCAGTGCTAGAGATCCAGGCGCCTACGAGCAGTACTTC
-	TRBJ2-7	TRBD2	TRBV30	CAWSVGWEGEQYF	TGTGCCTGGAGTGTAGGGTGGGAGGGCGAGCAGTACTTC
-	TRBJ2-3	TRBD2	TRBV7-8	CASRMGGGPTDTQYF	TGTGCCAGCAGGATGGGGGGGGGTCCCACAGATACGCAGTATTTT
-	TRBJ2-4	TRBD2	TRBV3-1	CASSHGLGGDIQYF	TGTGCCAGCAGCCACGGACTAGGCGGGGACATTCAGTACTTC
-	TRBJ2-7	-	TRBV7-9	CASSPPALEQYF	TGTGCCAGCAGCCCCCCGGCCCTCGAGCAGTACTTC